This entry lists 24 T cell receptor beta chains sequenced from one sample in a study of cytomegalovirus exposure and HLA in healthy donors. In the PCR, 60 Vbeta and 13 Jbeta primers were used. Clones were sequenced by immunoSEQ multiplex PCR, and TCRdb holds only the in-frame ones, with some missing. Among some 150,000 clones listed, approximately 74% were seen once. What was sequenced was PBMCs. Source of these receptors: a man aged 25-45 years in good health and CMV-seronegative.

The chain joins TRBV7-3 to TRBJ2-1; possible D gene TRBD2, 5 bases. The CDR3 is 15 amino acids. Germline V gene data show CDR1 as SGHTA and CDR2 as FQGTGA. With 3 bases removed from V and 0 bases from J, the gap between germline ends came to 9 bases. CDR3 nucleotide sequence: TGTGCCAGCAGCTTTTCGGGAAACTCCTACAATGAGCAGTTCTTC. It specifies CASSFSGNSYNEQFF. Combining the CDR3 with reference TRBV7-3 and TRBJ2-1 gives the whole variable domain GAGVSQTPSNKVTEKGKYVELRCDPISGHTALYWYRQSLGQGPEFLIYFQGTGAADDSGLPNDRFFAVRPEGSVSTLKIQRTERGDSAVYLCASSFSGNSYNEQFFGPGTRLTVL.

This clone was seen a handful of times. The V gene is TRBV6-1, the J gene TRBJ1-2; 7 bases line up with TRBD1. The CDR3 runs to 15 residues. Germline assignment: CDR1 MNHNS and CDR2 SASEGT. V gave up 6 bases and J gave up 4 bases; unmatched junction bases: 11. In DNA form, the CDR3 reads TGTGCCAGCAGGGAGGACAGGCAAGGGGCCTATGGCTACACCTTC. It encodes CASREDRQGAYGYTF.

For this clone: The same CDR3 is also encoded by other DNA sequences in this sample. The chain joins TRBV5-1 to TRBJ2-7; tentatively, D is TRBD1 (5 bases). The V end was cut by 0 bases, the J end by 10 bases, with 11 bases between. The CDR3 length is 12 residues. Germline CDR1 reads SGHRS; CDR2 reads YFSETQ. CDR3 residues: CASSLEGAEQYF. CDR3 DNA: TGCGCCAGCAGCTTGGAAGGGGCGGAACAGTACTTC.

Only one count was recorded for this clone. This sequence joins TRBV5-4 and TRBJ1-4; perhaps TRBD1 as D (5 bases). The CDR3 extends over 15 amino acids. Germline V CDR1 and CDR2: SGHNT, YYREEE (reference sequence). V was cut by 3 bases and J by 5 bases, with 14 bases left in between. CDR3 sequence: CASSWEAGNNEKLFF. CDR3 sequence (DNA): TGTGCCAGCAGCTGGGAGGCAGGGAACAATGAAAAACTGTTTTTT.

This chain joins TRBV5-6 and TRBJ1-2, with 7 bases matching TRBD1. Germline V lookup: CDR1 SGHDT, CDR2 YYEEEE. The CDR3 sequence is 12 residues long. Losses at the gene ends were 5 bases for V and 6 bases for J; bases not matched to a gene: 4. For the CDR3, the DNA is TGTGCCAGCAGGACAGGGTACAATGGCTACACCTTC. It encodes CASRTGYNGYTF. Supplemented by reference TRBV5-6 and TRBJ1-2, the full variable domain reads DAGVTQSPTHLIKTRGQQVTLRCSPKSGHDTVSWYQQALGQGPQFIFQYYEEEERQRGNFPDRFSGHQFPNYSSELNVNALLLGDSALYLCASRTGYNGYTFGSGTRLTVV.

The chain employs TRBV5-4 and TRBJ2-7; tentatively, D is TRBD2 (5 bases). The CDR3 length is 13 residues. Trimming pared 6 bases from V and 0 bases from J, leaving 10 bases between. Germline values: CDR1 SGHNT, CDR2 YYREEE (reference sequence). The CDR3 reads CASTPEGSYEQYF. The CDR3 coding sequence is TGTGCCAGCACCCCTGAGGGCTCCTACGAGCAGTACTTC.

V and J are TRBV18 and TRBJ2-5, with TRBD2 matching 7 bases. This CDR3 comprises 16 residues. CDR1 is KGHSH, CDR2 LQKENI, per germline. With 1 base clipped from V and 5 bases from J, the junction kept 10 bases outside the gene matches. CDR3 region: CASSPRASGGLETQYF. The CDR3 region has the DNA TGTGCCAGCTCACCACGGGCTAGCGGTGGGTTGGAGACCCAGTACTTC.

This clone was observed a single time. V usage is TRBV5-1 and J usage is TRBJ1-5; no clear D. CDR1 and CDR2 from the germline V gene are SGHRS and YFSETQ. The length of the CDR3 is 15 residues. Trimming removed 0 bases at V and 1 base at J, with 8 bases between. CDR3 loop: CASSLGAGSNQPQHF. The CDR3 DNA follows: TGCGCCAGCAGCTTGGGGGCCGGCAGCAATCAGCCCCAGCATTTT.

The chain has TRBV28 and TRBJ2-5, with no clear D. In germline, CDR1 is MDHEN, CDR2 SYDVKM. The CDR3 is 12 amino acids. V lost 4 bases, J lost 3 bases, and 6 bases lay in between. CDR3 DNA sequence: TGTGCCAGCAGTTCCTCGGAAGAGACCCAGTACTTC. Translation: CASSSSEETQYF. The full variable domain, with the rest looked up from reference TRBV28 and TRBJ2-5, is DVKVTQSSRYLVKRTGEKVFLECVQDMDHENMFWYRQDPGLGLRLIYFSYDVKMKEKGDIPEGYSVSREKKERFSLILESASTNQTSMYLCASSSSEETQYFGPGTRLLVL.

Concerning this clone itself: Mismatch with germline at one junction end may stem from a read error. This chain connects TRBV6-5 to TRBJ1-5; no reliable D call. Germline CDR1 MNHEY, CDR2 SVGAGI. This CDR3 spans 13 amino acids. In DNA form, the CDR3 reads TGTGCCAGCAGCCCCGACACGATTCAGCCCCAGAATTTT. This codes for CASSPDTIQPQNF.

The J gene is TRBJ1-6, the V gene TRBV5-5; 7 nucleotides match TRBD1. The CDR3 contains 15 residues. The ends lost 3 bases at V and 14 bases at J; junction bases unmatched: 14. The germline V gene encodes CDR1 SGHKS and CDR2 YYEKEE (reference sequence). The CDR3 DNA reads as TGTGCCAGCAGCTCCGGGACAGTCTCCCTAGGGGCCCTCCACTTT. It encodes CASSSGTVSLGALHF.

On this clone itself: Other DNA variants within this sample encode the same CDR3. The rearrangement links TRBV5-1 to TRBJ2-5, with a possible D match to TRBD1 (5 bases). Germline values: CDR1 SGHRS, CDR2 YFSETQ. The ends were cut back, 0 bases at V and 4 bases at J, with 10 bases in the middle. CDR3 length: 14 residues. CDR3 amino acids: CASSLAQGVETQYF. The DNA for the CDR3 is TGCGCCAGCAGCTTGGCCCAAGGGGTAGAGACCCAGTACTTC.

Worth noting for this clone: One junction end disagrees with the germline gene, perhaps due to a read error. The chain links TRBV5-6 to TRBJ1-2; D perhaps matches TRBD1 (6 bases). The CDR3 contains 14 residues. Germline V gives CDR1 SGHDT, CDR2 YYEEEE. The CDR3: CASSLGGGGRGYPF. The CDR3 coding sequence is TGTGCCAGCAGCTTGGGGGGCGGGGGCCGTGGCTACCCCTTC.

The V call is TRBV6-5, the J call TRBJ2-4; TRBD2 might be the D (7 bases). The CDR3 has 16 residues. V was pared by 0 bases and J by 3 bases, with 12 bases between. Germline V gene data show CDR1 as MNHEY and CDR2 as SVGAGI. DNA for the CDR3: TGTGCCAGCAGTTACTCGGGGGGGGCGGGCAAAAACATTCAGTACTTC. Translation: CASSYSGGAGKNIQYF.

In DNA, the CDR3 is TGTGCCAGTAGTAGCCGGGGCTCTGGAAACACCATATATTTT. Encoded protein: CASSSRGSGNTIYF. The chain couples TRBV19 to TRBJ1-3; D remains ambiguous. The CDR3 loop spans 14 amino acids. Germline loops: CDR1 LNHDA, CDR2 SQIVND (reference sequence). Trimming took off 4 bases at V and 0 bases at J, with 7 bases between the two ends.

This clone has just a few counts. The rearrangement joins TRBV29-1 to TRBJ2-1; tentative D call: TRBD1 (6 bases). V lost 6 bases, J lost 0 bases, and 24 bases lay in between. The CDR3 is made up of 18 amino acids. Germline V lookup: CDR1 SQVTM, CDR2 ANQGSEA. CDR3 region: CSVMQSGTTFDSYNEQFF. CDR3 bases: TGCAGCGTAATGCAATCCGGGACAACATTTGACTCCTACAATGAGCAGTTCTTC.

The chain recombines TRBV7-3 with TRBJ2-5; a possible D gene is TRBD1 (6 bases). The CDR3 is 15 amino acids. Looked up from germline, CDR1 is SGHTA and CDR2 is FQGTGA. The germline V and J ends were trimmed by 5 bases and 2 bases, with 15 bases remaining between them. The chain's CDR3 is CASSITGYPQETQYF. The DNA of the CDR3 is TGTGCCAGCAGCATCACAGGGTATCCACAAGAGACCCAGTACTTC.

The V gene is TRBV6-5, the J gene TRBJ1-5; a possible D gene is TRBD1 (5 bases). The length of the CDR3 is 15 residues. The germline gives CDR1 MNHEY, CDR2 SVGAGI. The ends were cut back, 2 bases at V and 5 bases at J, with 13 bases in the middle. The CDR3 here is CASSYNGRADQPQHF. Written as DNA, the CDR3 is TGTGCCAGCAGTTACAACGGCAGGGCGGATCAGCCCCAGCATTTT.

CDR3 loop: CASSLFRDRNTGELFF. In nucleotides, the CDR3 is TGTGCCAGCAGCTTGTTCCGGGACAGAAACACCGGGGAGCTGTTTTTT. V is TRBV5-6 and J is TRBJ2-2; TRBD1 matches 7 bases. Losses at the gene ends were 1 base for V and 2 bases for J; bases not matched to a gene: 5. The CDR3 is 16 residues long. In germline, CDR1 is SGHDT, CDR2 YYEEEE.

The chain uses TRBV28 and TRBJ2-2, with TRBD1 as a possible D gene (5 bases). This CDR3 is 17 amino acids long. CDR1 is MDHEN, CDR2 SYDVKM, per germline. Trimming took 7 bases from V and 0 from J, leaving 18 bases between them. The CDR3 is CASTPRQGRSNTGELFF. DNA of the CDR3: TGTGCCAGCACCCCACGGCAGGGAAGGTCGAACACCGGGGAGCTGTTTTTT. The whole variable domain, filled in from reference TRBV28 and TRBJ2-2, reads DVKVTQSSRYLVKRTGEKVFLECVQDMDHENMFWYRQDPGLGLRLIYFSYDVKMKEKGDIPEGYSVSREKKERFSLILESASTNQTSMYLCASTPRQGRSNTGELFFGEGSRLTVL.

The rearrangement joins TRBV10-3 to TRBJ1-2; TRBD1 matches 10 bases. Germline CDR1 and CDR2: ENHRY and SYGVKD. The CDR3 loop spans 15 amino acids. V lost 6 bases and J lost 6; bases outside the gene matches: 10. The CDR3 loop reads CAIRGLGQGLDGYTF. CDR3 in DNA: TGTGCCATCAGGGGGCTGGGACAGGGGCTCGATGGCTACACCTTC.

V is TRBV7-8 and J is TRBJ1-2, with no clear D. Trimming removed 1 base at V and 3 bases at J, with 6 bases between. Germline V gene data show CDR1 as SGHVS and CDR2 as FQNEAQ. There are 13 residues in the CDR3. CDR3 sequence: CASSLVRDYGYTF. The CDR3 region has the DNA TGTGCCAGCAGCTTAGTCCGGGACTATGGCTACACCTTC.

V usage is TRBV6-1 and J usage is TRBJ2-1; D gene ambiguous. CDR3 length equals 14 residues. V was shortened by 3 bases and J by 9 bases, with 15 bases between the two germline ends. CDR1 MNHNS and CDR2 SASEGT come from the germline V gene. As DNA, the CDR3 is TGTGCCAGCAGTGAGCAGGTCCCGCCTGGTGAGCAGTTCTTC. Translated, it gives CASSEQVPPGEQFF.

The V call is TRBV11-2, the J call TRBJ1-2; D gene ambiguous. This CDR3 is built from 12 residues. V was shortened by 4 bases and J by 6 bases, with 9 bases between the two germline ends. Looked up from germline, CDR1 is SGHAT and CDR2 is FQNNGV. CDR3 region: CASSSSRDGYTF. Written as DNA, the CDR3 is TGTGCCAGCAGCTCGAGCCGGGATGGCTACACCTTC. Using reference TRBV11-2 and TRBJ1-2 for the parts outside the CDR3, the full variable domain is EAGVAQSPRYKIIEKRQSVAFWCNPISGHATLYWYQQILGQGPKLLIQFQNNGVVDDSQLPKDRFSAERLKGVDSTLKIQPAKLEDSAVYLCASSSSRDGYTFGSGTRLTVV.